The T cell receptor (beta chain) under discussion was sequenced for a study of early T cells in non-severe SARS-CoV-2 infection. The overall study: From unsorted whole blood, bulk RNA was sequenced, and the chains remained unpaired.

With regard to this clonotype: Antigen specificity is unknown.

Unmatched junction bases numbered 5, after V lost 5 bases and J lost 6 bases. Germline V gives CDR1 LGHNT, CDR2 FRNRAP. The CDR3 covers 15 residues. General study points: Matching results from VDJdb favored anti-spike CD8 responses, leaving private and CD4 specificities undetected.

Unique molecular identifiers were affixed to single, distinct cDNA molecules. TCRdb independently ran MiXCR on the 5' RACE reads; one entry per CDR3 protein. The profile covers roughly 54,000 distinct CDR3 sequences, with 7.7% appearing a single time and roughly a tenth taken by the ten largest. The V and J genes are TRBV12-5 and TRBJ2-3; 13 positions agree with TRBD2. The specimen was whole blood, collected at baseline. The TCR comes from an adult who was a healthcare worker with PCR-confirmed SARS-CoV-2 infection or an uninfected control (not recorded which). The CDR3 bases are TGTGCTAGTGGTCCGGGACTAGCGGGGAGCGATACGCAGTATTTT. Protein sequence: CASGPGLAGSDTQYF.